This TCR beta chain was sequenced in a study of cytomegalovirus exposure and HLA in healthy donors. Overall study context: One earlier analysis, a look at roughly 170 million T cells, found 117 million unique TCR beta sequences.

As to this clone: Its antigen remains unknown.

Study-level findings and limits: Data from an earlier analysis indicated that most TCR beta V segments were productive either about 90% or about 30% of the time. In a later analysis, CMV-associated beta chains were mostly HLA-associated, it appeared.

Use of 60 Vbeta and 13 Jbeta primers characterized the PCR. The table came from immunoSEQ multiplex PCR; TCRdb's copy has only in-frame clones and leaves some out. The table includes approximately 190,000 clones, around 75% detected once. All donors participated as healthy donors of bone marrow. This CDR3 has 15 amino acids. In germline, CDR1 is SEHNR, CDR2 FQNEAQ (reference sequence). The V and J ends lost 1 base and 3 bases, in that order; junction bases with no gene match: 5. The sequencing input was PBMCs. The chain has TRBV7-9 and TRBJ1-2, with 7 positions matching TRBD1. This sequence was found in a man in his forties or fifties in good health and CMV-seropositive. The CDR3 loop reads CASSLVQGTYYGYTF. The CDR3 DNA reads as TGTGCCAGCAGCTTAGTACAGGGGACATACTATGGCTACACCTTC.